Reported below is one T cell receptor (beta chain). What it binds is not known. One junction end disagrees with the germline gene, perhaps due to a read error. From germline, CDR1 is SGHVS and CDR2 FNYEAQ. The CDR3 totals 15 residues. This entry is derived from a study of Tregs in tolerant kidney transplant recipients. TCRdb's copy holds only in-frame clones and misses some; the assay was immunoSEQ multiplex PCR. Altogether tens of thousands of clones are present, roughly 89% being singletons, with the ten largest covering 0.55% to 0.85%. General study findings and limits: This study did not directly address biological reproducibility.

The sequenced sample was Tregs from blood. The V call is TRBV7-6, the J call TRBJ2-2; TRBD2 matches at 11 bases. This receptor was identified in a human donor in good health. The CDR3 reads CASSVAGGATGELFF. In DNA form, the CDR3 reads TGTGCCAGCAGCGTAGCGGGAGGGGCGACCGGGGAGCTGTTTTTT.